This T cell receptor beta chain was captured by sequencing in a study of PD-L1 blockade in urothelial cancer. Assay used: immunoSEQ multiplex PCR; TCRdb lists only in-frame clones, some missing. Of roughly 84,000 clones listed, around 76% are singletons. Sample: PBMCs, taken around atezolizumab (anti-PD-L1) treatment. The receptor was isolated from an older man with urothelial cancer.

CDR3 residues: CAWRLESTDTQYF. The CDR3 DNA follows: TGTGCCTGGAGGCTGGAGAGCACAGATACGCAGTATTTT. This rearrangement joins TRBV30 to TRBJ2-3, with D uncertain. Germline assignment: CDR1 GTSNPN and CDR2 SVGIG (reference sequence). V dropped 3 bases and J dropped 0 bases, with 7 bases sitting between them. CDR3 length: 13 residues.